A single sample gave rise to the 9 T cell receptor beta chains below, sequenced in a study of T cell repertoires in cytomegalovirus infection. TCRdb itself ran the reads through MiXCR, one entry per CDR3 protein. Of roughly 100,000 distinct CDR3 sequences listed, 15% to 20% are singletons. Input material: PBMCs. The receptors originated from a human donor in good health (CMV status not recorded). Some clones in this sample may be carry-over from other donors' samples.

This clonotype was observed many times. V gene TRBV28 combines with J gene TRBJ2-3; 8 positions agree with TRBD2. After removal of 3 bases from V and 5 bases from J, the junction contained 7 bases not matched to a gene. Germline loops: CDR1 MDHEN, CDR2 SYDVKM. The CDR3 sequence is 15 residues long. For the CDR3, the DNA is TGTGCCAGCAGTTTTGGCGGGGGGCTTCAAGATACGCAGTATTTT. Protein sequence: CASSFGGGLQDTQYF.

The genes are TRBV2 and TRBJ2-7; a weak D match, TRBD2 (6 bases). Germline CDR1 and CDR2: SNHLY and FYNNEI. V was shortened by 4 bases and J by 1 base, with 17 bases between the two germline ends. This CDR3 has 16 residues. Here the CDR3 reads CASSVPTGTGSYEQYF. The CDR3 coding sequence is TGTGCCAGCAGTGTACCCACCGGGACTGGGTCCTACGAGCAGTACTTC.

As concerns this clonotype: The junction departs from the called germline gene at one end, perhaps through a read error. The chain links TRBV29-1 to TRBJ2-7; TRBD1 matches 10 bases. The length of the CDR3 is 14 residues. Germline CDR1 reads SQVTM; CDR2 reads ANQGSEA. The CDR3 region is CSVVRDRGTYDQYF. CDR3 nucleotides: TGCAGCGTTGTGCGGGACAGGGGCACCTACGACCAGTACTTC.

This clonotype was counted at least ten times. This chain uses TRBV9 with TRBJ2-4; D is possibly TRBD2 (5 bases). Trimming removed 1 base from V and 0 bases from J, with 11 bases in between. This CDR3 comprises 16 residues. Germline V gene data show CDR1 as SGDLS and CDR2 as YYNGEE. CDR3 DNA sequence: TGTGCCAGCAGCGTATCCGGAGGAGTAGCCAAAAACATTCAGTACTTC. The encoded protein is CASSVSGGVAKNIQYF.

The sample holds many counts of this clonotype. The chain is built from TRBV7-9 and TRBJ1-1; D is unresolved. V lost 0 bases, J lost 0 bases, and 5 bases lay in between. The CDR3 extends over 14 amino acids. Germline assignment: CDR1 SEHNR and CDR2 FQNEAQ (reference sequence). CDR3 in DNA: TGTGCCAGCAGCTTAGCGGTAGTGAACACTGAAGCTTTCTTT. The encoded protein is CASSLAVVNTEAFF.

This clonotype was counted at least ten times. CDR3 in DNA: TGCAGTGCTAGAGATGGAACAGGGAAGGATCAGCCCCAGCATTTT. It translates to CSARDGTGKDQPQHF. The V gene is TRBV20-1, the J gene TRBJ1-5; D might be TRBD1 (6 bases). CDR3 length: 15 amino acids. Germline values: CDR1 DFQATT, CDR2 SNEGSKA (reference sequence). Trimming removed 0 bases at V and 5 bases at J, with 14 bases between.

This clonotype was detected ten times or more. The chain employs TRBV7-9 and TRBJ1-6, with D perhaps matching TRBD1 (5 bases). The V end lost 6 bases, the J end lost 7 bases, and 16 bases lay between the germline ends. The CDR3 covers 15 residues. CDR1 is SEHNR and CDR2 is FQNEAQ in the germline V gene (reference sequence). CDR3 DNA sequence: TGTGCCAGCAGTTCTCAGGGATTCGGCAATTCACCCCTCCACTTT. Protein: CASSSQGFGNSPLHF.

The chain carries TRBV7-9 and TRBJ2-2; no definite D call. The CDR3 has 16 amino acids. The V end lost 5 bases, the J end lost 5 bases, and 18 bases lay between the germline ends. CDR1 and CDR2 from the germline V gene are SEHNR and FQNEAQ (reference sequence). In DNA, the CDR3 is TGTGCCAGCAGCCCTAGGGAAGCCCCACTGACCGGGGAGCTGTTTTTT. This gives the protein CASSPREAPLTGELFF.

V is TRBV2 and J is TRBJ1-6, with D maybe TRBD1 (5 bases). This CDR3 has 14 residues. Trimming stripped 8 bases from V and 3 bases from J, with 11 bases between. The germline V gene encodes CDR1 SNHLY and CDR2 FYNNEI. The CDR3 reads CASGRDDYNSPLHF. The CDR3 nucleotides are TGTGCCAGCGGCCGGGACGACTATAATTCACCCCTCCACTTT. The whole variable domain, remainder taken from reference TRBV2 and TRBJ1-6, is EPEVTQTPSHQVTQMGQEVILRCVPISNHLYFYWYRQILGQKVEFLVSFYNNEISEKSEIFDDQFSVERPDGSNFTLKIRSTKLEDSAMYFCASGRDDYNSPLHFGNGTRLTVT.